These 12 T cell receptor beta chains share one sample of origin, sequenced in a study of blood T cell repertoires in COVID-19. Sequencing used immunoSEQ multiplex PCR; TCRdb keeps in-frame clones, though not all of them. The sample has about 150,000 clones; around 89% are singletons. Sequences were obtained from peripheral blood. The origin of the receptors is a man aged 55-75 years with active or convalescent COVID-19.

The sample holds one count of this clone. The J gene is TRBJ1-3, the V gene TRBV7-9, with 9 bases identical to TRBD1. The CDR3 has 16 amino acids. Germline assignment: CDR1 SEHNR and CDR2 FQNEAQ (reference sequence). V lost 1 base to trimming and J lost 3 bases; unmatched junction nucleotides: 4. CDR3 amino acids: CASSLEQGANGNTIYF. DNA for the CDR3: TGTGCCAGCAGCTTAGAACAGGGGGCGAATGGAAACACCATATATTTT.

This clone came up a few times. CDR3 sequence (DNA): TGTGCCAGCAGTTTTGGGCAGGGCGGTAACCTTAGAACTTTCTTT. This gives the protein CASSFGQGGNLRTFF. This chain joins TRBV28 and TRBJ1-1, with TRBD1 as a possible D gene (5 bases). Germline values: CDR1 MDHEN, CDR2 SYDVKM. The CDR3 extends over 15 amino acids. Trimming removed 3 bases at V and 12 bases at J, with 23 bases between.

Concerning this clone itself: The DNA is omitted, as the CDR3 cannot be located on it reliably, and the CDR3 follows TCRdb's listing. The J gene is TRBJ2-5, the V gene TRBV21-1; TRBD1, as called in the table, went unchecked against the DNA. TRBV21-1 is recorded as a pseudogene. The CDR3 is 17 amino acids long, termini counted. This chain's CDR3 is CASSNWAGGAYWETQYF.

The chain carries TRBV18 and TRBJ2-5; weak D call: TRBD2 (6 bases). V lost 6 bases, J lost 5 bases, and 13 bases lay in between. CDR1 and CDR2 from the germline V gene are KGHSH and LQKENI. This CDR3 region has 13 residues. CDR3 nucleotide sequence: TGTGCCAGCTCTCCCCCGGGGGAGGAGACCCAGTACTTC. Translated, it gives CASSPPGEETQYF.

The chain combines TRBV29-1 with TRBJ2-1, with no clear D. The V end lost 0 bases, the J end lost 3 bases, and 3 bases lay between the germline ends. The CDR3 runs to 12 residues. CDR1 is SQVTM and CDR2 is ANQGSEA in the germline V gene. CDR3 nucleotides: TGCAGCGTTGAAGACGGCTACAATGAGCAGTTCTTC. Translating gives CSVEDGYNEQFF.

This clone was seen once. Here the CDR3 reads CASSLAGGRTGELFF. The CDR3, as DNA: TGTGCCAGCAGCTTAGCGGGAGGGAGAACCGGGGAGCTGTTTTTT. The chain has TRBV11-1 and TRBJ2-2; TRBD2 matches 7 bases. Germline values: CDR1 SGHAT, CDR2 FQDESV (reference sequence). The ends lost 0 bases at V and 5 bases at J; junction bases unmatched: 3. This CDR3 is built from 15 residues.

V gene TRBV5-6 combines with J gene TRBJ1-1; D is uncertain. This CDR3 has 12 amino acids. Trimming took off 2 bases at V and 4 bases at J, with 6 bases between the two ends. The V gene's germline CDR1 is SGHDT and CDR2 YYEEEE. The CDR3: CASSFLRTEAFF. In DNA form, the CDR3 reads TGTGCCAGCAGCTTTCTCCGCACTGAAGCTTTCTTT.

The CDR3 reads CATSDFLRGVGTDTQYF. In DNA, the CDR3 is TGTGCCACCAGTGATTTCCTCAGGGGAGTGGGGACAGATACGCAGTATTTT. The rearrangement uses TRBV24-1 and TRBJ2-3, with TRBD1 as a possible D gene (6 bases). Germline CDR1 is KGHDR and CDR2 is SFDVKD. This CDR3 contains 17 residues. Trimming shortened V by 1 base and J by 3 bases, and 16 bases separated the two germline ends.

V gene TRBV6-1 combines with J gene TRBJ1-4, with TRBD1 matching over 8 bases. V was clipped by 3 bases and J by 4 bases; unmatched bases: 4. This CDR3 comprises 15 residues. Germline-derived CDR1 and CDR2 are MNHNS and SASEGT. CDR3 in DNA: TGTGCCAGCAGTGATAGGGGACAGGTTAATGAAAAACTGTTTTTT. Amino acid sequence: CASSDRGQVNEKLFF.

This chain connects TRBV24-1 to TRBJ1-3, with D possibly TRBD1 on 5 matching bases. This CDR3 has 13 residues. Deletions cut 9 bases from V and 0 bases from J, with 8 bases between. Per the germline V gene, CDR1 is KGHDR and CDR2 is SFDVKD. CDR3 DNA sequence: TGTGCCACCCAGGGATTCTCTGGAAACACCATATATTTT. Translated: CATQGFSGNTIYF.

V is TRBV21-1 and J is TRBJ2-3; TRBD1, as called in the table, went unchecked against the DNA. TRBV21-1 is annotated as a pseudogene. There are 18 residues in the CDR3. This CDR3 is CASSVPGTELTWEVTQYF. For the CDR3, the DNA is TGTGCCAGCAGCGTCCCCGGGACAGAGCTTACCTGGGAGGTCACGCAGTATTTT.

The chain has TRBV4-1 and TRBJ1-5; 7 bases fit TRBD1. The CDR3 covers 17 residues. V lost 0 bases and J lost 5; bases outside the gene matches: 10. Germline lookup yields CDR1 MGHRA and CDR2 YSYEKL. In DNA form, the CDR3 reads TGCGCCAGCAGCCAAGATTATGAGGGACAGAGACATCAGCCCCAGCATTTT. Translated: CASSQDYEGQRHQPQHF.